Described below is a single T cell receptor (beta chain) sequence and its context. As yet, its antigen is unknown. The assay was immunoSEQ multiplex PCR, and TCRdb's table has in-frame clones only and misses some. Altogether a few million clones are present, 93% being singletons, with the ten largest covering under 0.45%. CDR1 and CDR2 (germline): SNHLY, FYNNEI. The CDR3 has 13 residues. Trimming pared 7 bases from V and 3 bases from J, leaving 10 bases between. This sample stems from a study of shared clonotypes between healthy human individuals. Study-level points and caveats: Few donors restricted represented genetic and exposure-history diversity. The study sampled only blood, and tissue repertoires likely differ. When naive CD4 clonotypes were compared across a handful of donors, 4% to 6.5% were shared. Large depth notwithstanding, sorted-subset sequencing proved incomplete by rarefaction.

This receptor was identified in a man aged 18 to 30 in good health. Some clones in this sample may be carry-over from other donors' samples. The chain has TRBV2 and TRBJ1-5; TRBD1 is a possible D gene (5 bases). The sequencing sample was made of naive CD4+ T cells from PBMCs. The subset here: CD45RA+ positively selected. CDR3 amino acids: CASTSGSNQPQHF. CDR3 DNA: TGTGCCAGCACCTCAGGGTCCAATCAGCCCCAGCATTTT.